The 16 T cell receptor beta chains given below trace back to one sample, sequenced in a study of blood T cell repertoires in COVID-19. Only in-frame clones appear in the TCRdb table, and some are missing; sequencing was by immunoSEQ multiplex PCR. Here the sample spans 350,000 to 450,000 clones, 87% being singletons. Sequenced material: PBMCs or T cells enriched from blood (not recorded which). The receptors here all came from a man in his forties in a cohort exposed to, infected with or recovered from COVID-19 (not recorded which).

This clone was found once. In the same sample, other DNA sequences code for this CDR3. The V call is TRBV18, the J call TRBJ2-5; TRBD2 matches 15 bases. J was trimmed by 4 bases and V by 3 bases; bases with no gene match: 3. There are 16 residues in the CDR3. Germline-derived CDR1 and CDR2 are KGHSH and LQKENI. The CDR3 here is CASSPPGLAGGETQYF. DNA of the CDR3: TGTGCCAGCTCACCTCCGGGACTAGCGGGAGGAGAGACCCAGTACTTC.

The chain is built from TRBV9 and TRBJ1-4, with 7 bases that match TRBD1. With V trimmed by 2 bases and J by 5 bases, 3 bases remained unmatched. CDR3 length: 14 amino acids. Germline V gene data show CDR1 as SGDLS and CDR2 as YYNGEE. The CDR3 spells CASSVTGRNEKLFF. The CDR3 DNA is TGTGCCAGCAGCGTGACAGGGAGGAATGAAAAACTGTTTTTT. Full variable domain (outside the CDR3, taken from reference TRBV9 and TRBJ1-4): DSGVTQTPKHLITATGQRVTLRCSPRSGDLSVYWYQQSLDQGLQFLIQYYNGEERAKGNILERFSAQQFPDLHSELNLSSLELGDSALYFCASSVTGRNEKLFFGSGTQLSVL.

The CDR3, as DNA: TGCGCCAGCAGCTTGGGGGGACTAGCTATAAGCTCCTACAATGAGCAGTTCTTC. It is translated as CASSLGGLAISSYNEQFF. The J gene is TRBJ2-1, the V gene TRBV5-1; the match to TRBD2 covers 9 bases. Germline V CDR1 and CDR2: SGHRS, YFSETQ. There are 18 residues in the CDR3. With V trimmed by 0 bases and J by 0 bases, 7 bases remained unmatched.

In DNA, the CDR3 is TGTGCCAGCAGCTTGGAGGGGTTCTACAATGAGCAGTTCTTC. Its translation is CASSLEGFYNEQFF. The V call is TRBV5-5, the J call TRBJ2-1; TRBD1 might be the D (5 bases). Germline-derived CDR1 and CDR2 are SGHKS and YYEKEE (reference sequence). The CDR3 is made up of 14 amino acids. V dropped 0 bases and J dropped 3 bases, with 7 bases sitting between them.

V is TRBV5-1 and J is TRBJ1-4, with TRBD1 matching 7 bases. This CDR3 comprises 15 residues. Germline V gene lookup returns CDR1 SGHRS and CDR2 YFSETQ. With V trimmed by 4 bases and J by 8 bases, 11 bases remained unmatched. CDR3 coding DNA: TGCGCCAGCAGCCTGTTTGGGGAAGGGGGCGAAAAACTGTTTTTT. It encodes CASSLFGEGGEKLFF.

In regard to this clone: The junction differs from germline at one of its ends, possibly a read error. The CDR3 loop reads CSFELGHRNQPQHF. CDR3 nucleotides: TGCAGCTTTGAACTGGGACACCGTAATCAGCCCCAGCATTTT. The chain joins TRBV29-1 to TRBJ1-5; D is possibly TRBD1 (6 bases). Germline CDR1 and CDR2: SQVTM and ANQGSEA. The CDR3 has 14 residues.

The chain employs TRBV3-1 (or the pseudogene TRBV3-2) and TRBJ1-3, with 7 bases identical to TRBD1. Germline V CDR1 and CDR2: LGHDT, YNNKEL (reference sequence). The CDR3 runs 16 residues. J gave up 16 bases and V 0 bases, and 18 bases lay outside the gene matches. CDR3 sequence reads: CASSQDPGPGTVRPYF. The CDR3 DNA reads TGTGCCAGCAGCCAAGACCCCGGCCCGGGGACAGTACGTCCGTATTTT.

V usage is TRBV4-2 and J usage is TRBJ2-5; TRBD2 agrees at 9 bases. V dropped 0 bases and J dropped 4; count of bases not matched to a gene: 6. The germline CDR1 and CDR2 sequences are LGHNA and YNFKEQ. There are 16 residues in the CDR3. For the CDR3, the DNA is TGTGCCAGCAGCCAAGAAGGACGGACTAGCGTAGAGACCCAGTACTTC. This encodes CASSQEGRTSVETQYF.

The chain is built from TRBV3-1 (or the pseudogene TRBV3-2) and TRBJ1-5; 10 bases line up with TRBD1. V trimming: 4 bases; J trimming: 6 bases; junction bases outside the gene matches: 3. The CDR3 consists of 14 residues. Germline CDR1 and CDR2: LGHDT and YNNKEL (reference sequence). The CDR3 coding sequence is TGTGCCAGCAGCCCCGGGACAGGGGCTCAGCCCCAGCATTTT. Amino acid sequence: CASSPGTGAQPQHF.

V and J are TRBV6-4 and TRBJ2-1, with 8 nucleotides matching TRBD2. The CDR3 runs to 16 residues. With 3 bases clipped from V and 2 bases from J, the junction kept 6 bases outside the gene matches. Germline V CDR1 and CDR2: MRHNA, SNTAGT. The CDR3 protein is CASSESREGPYNEQFF. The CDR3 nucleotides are TGTGCCAGCAGTGAATCACGGGAGGGCCCCTACAATGAGCAGTTCTTC.

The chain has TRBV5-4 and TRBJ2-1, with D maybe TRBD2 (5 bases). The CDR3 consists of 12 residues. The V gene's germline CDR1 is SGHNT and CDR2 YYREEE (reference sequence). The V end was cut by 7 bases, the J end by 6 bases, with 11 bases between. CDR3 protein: CASRGRGNEQFF. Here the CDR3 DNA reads TGTGCCAGCCGGGGTAGAGGCAATGAGCAGTTCTTC.

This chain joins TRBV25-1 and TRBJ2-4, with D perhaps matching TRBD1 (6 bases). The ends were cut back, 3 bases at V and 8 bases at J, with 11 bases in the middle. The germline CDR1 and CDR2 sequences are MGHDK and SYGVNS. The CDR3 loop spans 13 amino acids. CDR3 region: CASSEGASDIQYF. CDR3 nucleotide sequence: TGTGCCAGCAGTGAGGGGGCTAGTGACATTCAGTACTTC.

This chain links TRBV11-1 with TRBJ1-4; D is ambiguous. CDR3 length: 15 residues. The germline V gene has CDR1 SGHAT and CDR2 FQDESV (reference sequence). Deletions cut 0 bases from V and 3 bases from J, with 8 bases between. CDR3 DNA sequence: TGTGCCAGCAGCTTAGCAGAGGGATCTAATGAAAAACTGTTTTTT. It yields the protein CASSLAEGSNEKLFF.

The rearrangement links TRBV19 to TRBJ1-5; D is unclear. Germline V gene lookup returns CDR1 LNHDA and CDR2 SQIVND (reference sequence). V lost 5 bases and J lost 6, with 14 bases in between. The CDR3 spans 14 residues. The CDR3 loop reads CASSFATLTQPQHF. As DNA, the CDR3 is TGTGCCAGTAGTTTCGCCACGCTAACTCAGCCCCAGCATTTT.

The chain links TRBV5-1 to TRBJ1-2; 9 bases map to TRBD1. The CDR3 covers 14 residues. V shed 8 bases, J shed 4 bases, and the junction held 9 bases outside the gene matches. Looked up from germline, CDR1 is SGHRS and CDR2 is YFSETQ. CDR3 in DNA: TGCGCCAGTTCCACAGGGGGCGGTGGCTATGGCTACACCTTC. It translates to CASSTGGGGYGYTF.

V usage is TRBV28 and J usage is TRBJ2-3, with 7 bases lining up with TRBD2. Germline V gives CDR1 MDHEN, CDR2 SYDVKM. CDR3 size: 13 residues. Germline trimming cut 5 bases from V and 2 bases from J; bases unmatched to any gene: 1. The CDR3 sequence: CASSLAATDTQYF. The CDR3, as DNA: TGTGCCAGCAGTCTAGCGGCCACAGATACGCAGTATTTT.